Listed below are T cell receptor beta chains from one sample, sequenced in a study of T-cell reconstitution after alpha-beta-depleted transplantation in children. Via MiXCR, TCRdb re-called the PCR reads, giving one row per CDR3 protein. The table has 200,000 to 250,000 distinct CDR3 sequences, 9.7% seen once. The sample here was PBMCs from the stem cell graft donor, taken from the stem cell graft. The origin of the receptors is a human donor who donated a stem cell graft to a child with SCID. CDR3s include the opening cysteine and the closing phenylalanine or tryptophan. A D gene is named only where the DNA matches it firmly. Clone sizes are given selectively: once, few, many, or a class where the clone is expanded.

V gene	D gene	clone size	J gene	CDR3 protein	CDR3 DNA
TRBV3-1	-	many	TRBJ1-3	CASSQRTLSSGNTIYF	TGTGCCAGCAGCCAACGGACCCTGAGCTCTGGAAACACCATATATTTT
TRBV7-9	-	many	TRBJ1-2	CASSQAAGWYGYTF	TGTGCCAGCAGCCAAGCGGCAGGGTGGTATGGCTACACCTTC
TRBV30	-	-	TRBJ2-5	CAWSNSGTSRTQYF	TGTGCCTGGAGTAACTCAGGGACCTCAAGGACCCAGTACTTC
TRBV5-1	-	many	TRBJ1-1	CASSLGLIGVWGTEAFF	TGCGCCAGCAGCTTGGGTTTAATCGGGGTCTGGGGAACTGAAGCTTTCTTT
TRBV20-1	TRBD2	many	TRBJ2-3	CSAPIAGYSTDTQYF	TGCAGTGCTCCAATAGCGGGTTATAGCACAGATACGCAGTATTTT
TRBV5-1	TRBD2	many	TRBJ2-1	CASSLFSSGGRSSYNEQFF	TGCGCCAGCAGCTTGTTTTCTAGCGGGGGCCGCAGCTCCTACAATGAGCAGTTCTTC
TRBV5-1	-	many	TRBJ1-5	CASSLGGRTDQPQHF	TGCGCCAGCAGCTTGGGGGGACGCACGGATCAGCCCCAGCATTTT
TRBV7-9	TRBD1	many	TRBJ1-4	CASSSGDRGNEKLFF	TGTGCCAGCAGCTCCGGCGACAGGGGTAATGAAAAACTGTTTTTT
TRBV27	TRBD1	many	TRBJ1-2	CASSSNCVRTGLYGYTF	TGTGCCAGCAGCTCTAACTGCGTCCGGACAGGGCTCTATGGCTACACCTTC
TRBV19	-	-	TRBJ2-5	CASSIGVSQTTQYF	TGTGCCAGTAGTATAGGAGTTAGCCAGACGACCCAGTACTTC
TRBV20-1	-	many	TRBJ2-1	CSAPEALSSYNEQFF	TGCAGTGCTCCGGAGGCCCTTAGCTCCTACAATGAGCAGTTCTTC
TRBV5-4	-	many	TRBJ1-4	CASSSGTINEKLFF	TGTGCCAGCAGCTCCGGGACAATTAATGAAAAACTGTTTTTT
TRBV5-1	-	-	TRBJ1-1	CASSFGGRDTEAFF	TGCGCCAGCAGCTTTGGGGGGAGGGACACTGAAGCTTTCTTT
TRBV20-1	-	many	TRBJ1-2	CSARVPYGYTF	TGCAGTGCTAGGGTCCCTTATGGCTACACCTTC